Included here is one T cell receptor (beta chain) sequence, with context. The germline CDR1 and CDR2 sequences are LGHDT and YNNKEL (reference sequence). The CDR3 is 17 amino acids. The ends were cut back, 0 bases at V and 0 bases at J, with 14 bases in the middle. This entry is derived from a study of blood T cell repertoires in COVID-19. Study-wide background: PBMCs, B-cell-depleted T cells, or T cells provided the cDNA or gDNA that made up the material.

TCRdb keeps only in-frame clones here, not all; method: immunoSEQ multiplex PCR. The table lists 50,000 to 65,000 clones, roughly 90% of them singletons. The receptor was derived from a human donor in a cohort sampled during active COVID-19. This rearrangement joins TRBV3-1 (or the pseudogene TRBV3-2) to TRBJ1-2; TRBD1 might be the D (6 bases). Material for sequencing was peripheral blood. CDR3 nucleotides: TGTGCCAGCAGCCAAGATCGGGGGGGCCAAGCTAACTATGGCTACACCTTC. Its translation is CASSQDRGGQANYGYTF.